Listed here is a single T cell receptor (beta chain). The antigen is unknown. The primer mix had 60 Vbeta and 13 Jbeta primers. Measured with immunoSEQ multiplex PCR; TCRdb has only the in-frame clones, and not every one. The data show tens of thousands of clones, over 60% seen once. This sample is part of a study of cytomegalovirus exposure and HLA in healthy donors. Overall study results and limits: A missense variant in DCLRE1C was later tied to TCR beta V- and J-gene trimming. The later analysis indicated that the majority of CMV-associated TCR beta chains appeared HLA-restricted.

From germline, CDR1 is SQVTM and CDR2 ANQGSEA. The germline V and J ends were trimmed by 8 bases and 2 bases, with 12 bases remaining between them. This CDR3 is built from 12 residues. Source material: PBMCs. The chain links TRBV29-1 to TRBJ1-2; D uncertain. The TCR comes from a woman between 35 and 50 years old in good health and CMV-seropositive. This chain's CDR3 is CSTPTGNYGYTF. For the CDR3, the DNA is TGCAGCACACCGACGGGAAACTATGGCTACACCTTC.